This TCR beta chain was sequenced for a study of cytomegalovirus exposure and HLA in healthy donors. In the study overall: An early release of data contained about 85 million unique TCRs, which came from HLA-typed donors. Study conclusions and caveats: Evidence from a later analysis indicated that most CMV-associated TCR beta chains looked HLA-restricted.

In the case of this clone: The antigen remains unidentified.

The CDR3 is 14 amino acids. Per germline, CDR1 MGHRA and CDR2 YSYEKL. Deletions cut 4 bases from V and 2 bases from J, with 11 bases between. The primer mix had 60 Vbeta and 13 Jbeta primers. Assay used: immunoSEQ multiplex PCR; TCRdb lists only in-frame clones, some missing. The sample has fewer than 200,000 clones, over 70% seen once; the top ten hold roughly 4.4%. The origin of this receptor is a man aged 25-40 years in good health and CMV-seronegative. Material for sequencing was PBMCs. This chain connects TRBV4-1 to TRBJ2-5; D possibly corresponds to TRBD1 (6 bases). This CDR3 is CASSPIGQQETQYF. CDR3 bases: TGCGCCAGCAGCCCGATCGGACAGCAAGAGACCCAGTACTTC.